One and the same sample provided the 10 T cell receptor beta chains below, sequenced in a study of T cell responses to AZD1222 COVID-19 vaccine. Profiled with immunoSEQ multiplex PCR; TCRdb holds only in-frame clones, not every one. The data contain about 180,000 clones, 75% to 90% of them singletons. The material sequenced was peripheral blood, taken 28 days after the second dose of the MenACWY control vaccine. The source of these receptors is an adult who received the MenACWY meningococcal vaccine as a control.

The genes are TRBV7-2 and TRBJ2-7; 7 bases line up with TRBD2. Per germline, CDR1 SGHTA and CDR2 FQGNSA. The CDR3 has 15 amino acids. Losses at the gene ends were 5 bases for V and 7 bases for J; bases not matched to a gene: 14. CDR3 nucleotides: TGTGCCAGCAGCAATTATGGGGCGGGAGTCGTTGAGCAGTACTTC. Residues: CASSNYGAGVVEQYF.

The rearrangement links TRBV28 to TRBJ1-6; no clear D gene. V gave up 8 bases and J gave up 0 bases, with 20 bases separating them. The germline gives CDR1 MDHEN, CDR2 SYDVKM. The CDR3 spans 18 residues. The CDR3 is CASLGGPGLSSYNSPLHF. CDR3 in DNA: TGTGCCAGCCTGGGTGGGCCAGGCCTCAGCTCCTATAATTCACCCCTCCACTTT.

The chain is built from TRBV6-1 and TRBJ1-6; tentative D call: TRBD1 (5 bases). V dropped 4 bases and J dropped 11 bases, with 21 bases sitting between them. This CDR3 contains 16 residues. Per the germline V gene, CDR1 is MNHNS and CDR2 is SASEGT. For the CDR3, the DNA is TGTGCCAGCAGTGTCGAGGGGAGGGGTTCATTGCCACCCCTCCACTTT. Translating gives CASSVEGRGSLPPLHF.

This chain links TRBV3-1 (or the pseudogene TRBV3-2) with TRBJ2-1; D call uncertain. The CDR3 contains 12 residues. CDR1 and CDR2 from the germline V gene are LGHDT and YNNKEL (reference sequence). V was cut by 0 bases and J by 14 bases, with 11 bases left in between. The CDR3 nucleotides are TGTGCCAGCAGCCAAGATCCTAGAAGGGAGTTCTTC. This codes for CASSQDPRREFF.

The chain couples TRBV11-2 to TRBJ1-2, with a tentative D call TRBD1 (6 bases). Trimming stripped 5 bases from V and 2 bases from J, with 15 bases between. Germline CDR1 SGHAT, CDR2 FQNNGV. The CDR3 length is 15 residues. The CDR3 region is CASSQAGARNYGYTF. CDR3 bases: TGTGCCAGCAGCCAAGCAGGGGCCCGCAACTATGGCTACACCTTC.

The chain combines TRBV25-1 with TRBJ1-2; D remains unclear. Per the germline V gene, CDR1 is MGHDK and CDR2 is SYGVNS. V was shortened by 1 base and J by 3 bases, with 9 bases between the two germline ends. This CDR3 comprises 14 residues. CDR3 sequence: CASSESTVYYGYTF. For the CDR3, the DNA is TGTGCCAGCAGTGAATCAACGGTCTACTATGGCTACACCTTC.

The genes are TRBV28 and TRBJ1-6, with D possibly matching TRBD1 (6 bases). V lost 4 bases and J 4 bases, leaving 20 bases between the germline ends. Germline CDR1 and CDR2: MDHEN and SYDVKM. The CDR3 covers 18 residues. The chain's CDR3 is CASSSPPFRTDYNSPLHF. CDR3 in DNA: TGTGCCAGCAGTTCACCCCCGTTTAGGACAGATTATAATTCACCCCTCCACTTT.

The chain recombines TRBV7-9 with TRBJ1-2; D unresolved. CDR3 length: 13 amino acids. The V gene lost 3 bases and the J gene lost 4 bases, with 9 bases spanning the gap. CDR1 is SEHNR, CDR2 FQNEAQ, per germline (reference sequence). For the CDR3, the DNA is TGTGCCAGCAGCTTTCCCGGGTTCTATGGCTACACCTTC. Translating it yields CASSFPGFYGYTF.

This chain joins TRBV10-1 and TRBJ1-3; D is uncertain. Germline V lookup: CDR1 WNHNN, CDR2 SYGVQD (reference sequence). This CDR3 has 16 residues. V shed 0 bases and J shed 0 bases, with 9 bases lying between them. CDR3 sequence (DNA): TGCGCCAGCAGTGAGTCGATCATCGGCTCTGGAAACACCATATATTTT. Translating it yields CASSESIIGSGNTIYF.

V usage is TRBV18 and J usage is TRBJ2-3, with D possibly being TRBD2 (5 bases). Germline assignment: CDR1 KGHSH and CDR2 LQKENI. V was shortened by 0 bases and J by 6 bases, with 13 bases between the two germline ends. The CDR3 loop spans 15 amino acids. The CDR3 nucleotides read TGTGCCAGCTCACCACCGGCGGGCTCCGGCGATACGCAGTATTTT. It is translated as CASSPPAGSGDTQYF.